The 30 T cell receptor beta chains listed next were all sequenced from one sample in a study of brain T cells in children with intractable seizures. The method was immunoSEQ multiplex PCR; TCRdb's version includes in-frame clones alone and lacks a portion of them. The data contain about 320,000 clones, about 94% of them singletons. This sample's time point: blood from clinic visit 5 months post-surgery; TSC patient then seizure free. The specimen comprised peripheral blood, sampled approximately 5 months after surgery. The receptors come from a boy under two years old with tuberous sclerosis and intractable seizures.

The V gene is TRBV5-1, the J gene TRBJ2-1; 14 bases are shared with TRBD2. The CDR3 has 21 residues. Trimming at V came to 4 bases and at J to 9 bases, leaving 24 bases not matched to a gene. Per the germline V gene, CDR1 is SGHRS and CDR2 is YFSETQ. The CDR3 region has the DNA TGCGCCAGCAGCCCCGGTTGGGGGGGACTAGCGGGAGTGGATGGGGAAAGTGAGCAGTTCTTC. This gives the protein CASSPGWGGLAGVDGESEQFF.

V and J are TRBV24-1 and TRBJ2-1; 8 bases map to TRBD1. Germline CDR1 KGHDR, CDR2 SFDVKD. There are 13 residues in the CDR3. The ends lost 9 bases at V and 6 bases at J; junction bases unmatched: 6. CDR3 sequence: CATAGGVFNEQFF. The CDR3, as DNA: TGTGCCACCGCAGGGGGCGTTTTCAATGAGCAGTTCTTC.

The chain joins TRBV18 to TRBJ2-3, with a possible D match to TRBD1 (5 bases). CDR1 and CDR2 (germline): KGHSH, LQKENI. Trimming pared 3 bases from V and 9 bases from J, leaving 19 bases between. The CDR3 contains 15 residues. This CDR3 is CASSPNTGRLVTQYF. CDR3 nucleotides: TGTGCCAGCTCACCCAACACAGGACGTTTAGTCACGCAGTATTTT.

V is TRBV15 and J is TRBJ2-7, with D tentatively TRBD2 (5 bases). This CDR3 has 14 amino acids. Germline V lookup: CDR1 LNHNV, CDR2 YYDKDF (reference sequence). V gave up 5 bases and J gave up 3 bases, with 14 bases separating them. The CDR3 DNA reads TGTGCCACCAGCGAGGGCCTAGGAGACTACGAGCAGTACTTC. Protein product: CATSEGLGDYEQYF.

For this clone: Within the sample, other DNA sequences also encode this same CDR3. The J gene is TRBJ1-4, the V gene TRBV27, with D possibly TRBD1 on 6 matching bases. The V end lost 6 bases, the J end lost 4 bases, and 12 bases lay between the germline ends. CDR1 and CDR2 from the germline V gene are MNHEY and SMNVEV (reference sequence). The CDR3 has 14 residues. CDR3 amino acids: CASSSDRFNEKLFF. CDR3 nucleotides: TGTGCCAGCAGCTCGGACAGATTTAATGAAAAACTGTTTTTT. The full variable domain, with the rest looked up from reference TRBV27 and TRBJ1-4, is EAQVTQNPRYLITVTGKKLTVTCSQNMNHEYMSWYRQDPGLGLRQIYYSMNVEVTDKGDVPEGYKVSRKEKRNFPLILESPSPNQTSLYFCASSSDRFNEKLFFGSGTQLSVL.

The rearrangement links TRBV18 to TRBJ2-7, with TRBD1 identical over 8 bases. With 2 bases clipped from V and 1 base from J, the junction kept 7 bases outside the gene matches. The V gene's germline CDR1 is KGHSH and CDR2 LQKENI. The CDR3 runs to 16 residues. CDR3 sequence reads: CASSPSEHRGSYEQYF. For the CDR3, the DNA is TGTGCCAGCTCACCATCGGAGCACAGGGGGTCCTACGAGCAGTACTTC.

This chain links TRBV18 with TRBJ2-5; TRBD1 aligns across 11 bases. The CDR3 length is 15 residues. Germline V CDR1 and CDR2: KGHSH, LQKENI. Unmatched junction bases numbered 3, after V lost 5 bases and J lost 1 base. The CDR3 DNA reads as TGTGCCAGCTCAACCGGGACAGGGGGCCAAGAGACCCAGTACTTC. Its translation: CASSTGTGGQETQYF.

The chain combines TRBV10-2 with TRBJ1-2, with TRBD1 as a possible D gene (5 bases). Per the germline V gene, CDR1 is WSHSY and CDR2 is SAAADI. Trimming pared 2 bases from V and 1 base from J, leaving 14 bases between. This CDR3 is built from 16 residues. The CDR3 DNA is TGCGCCAGCAGTGAGGCAGGGTGGGACCTTAACTATGGCTACACCTTC. Protein: CASSEAGWDLNYGYTF.

The CDR3 DNA sequence: TGTGCCAGCAGCTTAGTTTTCGGTAACACTGAAGCTTTCTTT. Translation: CASSLVFGNTEAFF. The chain joins TRBV7-9 to TRBJ1-1; D unresolved. CDR3 size: 14 residues. The V gene's germline CDR1 is SEHNR and CDR2 FQNEAQ (reference sequence). Trimming cost V 1 base and J 2 bases, with 8 bases left between them.

This clone has just a few counts. The J gene is TRBJ2-3, the V gene TRBV11-3, with unresolved D. Trimming shortened V by 1 base and J by 4 bases, and 3 bases separated the two germline ends. The CDR3 sequence is 12 residues long. Germline loops: CDR1 SGHNT, CDR2 YENEEA. CDR3 protein: CASSLGADTQYF. Written as DNA, the CDR3 is TGTGCCAGCAGCTTAGGTGCAGATACGCAGTATTTT.

V gene TRBV5-1 combines with J gene TRBJ2-1; 9 nucleotides align to TRBD2. V lost 0 bases to trimming and J lost 6 bases; unmatched junction nucleotides: 4. Looked up from germline, CDR1 is SGHRS and CDR2 is YFSETQ. The CDR3 is 15 amino acids. The CDR3 protein is CASSLGRGGPNEQFF. DNA for the CDR3: TGCGCCAGCAGCTTGGGGCGGGGGGGCCCCAATGAGCAGTTCTTC.

This rearrangement joins TRBV6-5 to TRBJ1-1; D call uncertain. CDR1 and CDR2 (germline): MNHEY, SVGAGI. The CDR3 is made up of 13 amino acids. V lost 2 bases to trimming and J lost 6 bases, with 10 bases between them. The CDR3 loop is CASSYRIAAEAFF. In nucleotides, the CDR3 is TGTGCCAGCAGTTACAGGATCGCGGCTGAAGCTTTCTTT.

This clone came up a few times. This chain uses TRBV28 with TRBJ1-1, with no clear D. The germline V and J ends were trimmed by 2 bases and 6 bases, with 4 bases remaining between them. From germline, CDR1 is MDHEN and CDR2 SYDVKM. This CDR3 has 11 residues. CDR3 protein: CASSLMAEAFF. As DNA, the CDR3 is TGTGCCAGCAGTTTAATGGCTGAAGCTTTCTTT. The whole variable domain, filled in from reference TRBV28 and TRBJ1-1, reads DVKVTQSSRYLVKRTGEKVFLECVQDMDHENMFWYRQDPGLGLRLIYFSYDVKMKEKGDIPEGYSVSREKKERFSLILESASTNQTSMYLCASSLMAEAFFGQGTRLTVV.

This chain connects TRBV30 to TRBJ1-2, with a possible D match to TRBD1 (6 bases). Trimming removed 2 bases at V and 7 bases at J, with 8 bases between. Looked up from germline, CDR1 is GTSNPN and CDR2 is SVGIG (reference sequence). The CDR3 is 11 residues long. The CDR3 DNA follows: TGTGCCTGGAGTACAGGGTTTGGCTACACCTTC. Translating gives CAWSTGFGYTF.

This clone was picked up one time. J is TRBJ2-1 and V is TRBV5-4; tentative D call: TRBD1 (6 bases). From germline, CDR1 is SGHNT and CDR2 YYREEE (reference sequence). Trimming removed 0 bases from V and 6 bases from J, with 10 bases in between. The CDR3 length is 14 residues. The CDR3 loop is CASSLAGVFNEQFF. The CDR3 DNA follows: TGTGCCAGCAGCTTGGCAGGGGTTTTCAATGAGCAGTTCTTC. Filled out from reference TRBV5-4 and TRBJ2-1, the complete variable domain reads ETGVTQSPTHLIKTRGQQVTLRCSSQSGHNTVSWYQQALGQGPQFIFQYYREEENGRGNFPPRFSGLQFPNYSSELNVNALELDDSALYLCASSLAGVFNEQFFGPGTRLTVL.

The chain has TRBV5-1 and TRBJ2-3; 7 bases line up with TRBD1. The ends lost 0 bases at V and 1 base at J; junction bases unmatched: 2. Germline assignment: CDR1 SGHRS and CDR2 YFSETQ. This CDR3 has 15 residues. The CDR3 nucleotides are TGCGCCAGCAGCTTGGAGGGGGCGGGCACAGATACGCAGTATTTT. Encoded protein: CASSLEGAGTDTQYF.

CDR3 sequence (DNA): TGTGCCAGCAGCTTAGGCGGCGGACACGGGGGAGGCGCCTACGAGCAGTACTTC. Translation gives CASSLGGGHGGGAYEQYF. This rearrangement joins TRBV11-3 to TRBJ2-7, with a possible D match to TRBD2 (6 bases). The length of the CDR3 is 18 residues. V was trimmed by 1 base and J by 2 bases, leaving 21 bases between them. Germline V gives CDR1 SGHNT, CDR2 YENEEA.

This clone occurred once. V and J are TRBV27 and TRBJ1-1; 7 nucleotides align to TRBD1. This CDR3 spans 16 amino acids. V trimming: 4 bases; J trimming: 2 bases; junction bases outside the gene matches: 10. Germline assignment: CDR1 MNHEY and CDR2 SMNVEV (reference sequence). This CDR3 is CASSSLETGPNTEAFF. The CDR3 nucleotides are TGTGCCAGCAGTTCCTTAGAGACAGGGCCAAACACTGAAGCTTTCTTT.

The V gene is TRBV27, the J gene TRBJ1-5; TRBD1 matches 8 bases. The junction had 6 bases not matched to a gene; V was cut back by 2 bases and J by 0 bases. From germline, CDR1 is MNHEY and CDR2 SMNVEV (reference sequence). The CDR3 has 17 amino acids. The chain's CDR3 is CASSLVGTGYSNQPQHF. The CDR3, as DNA: TGTGCCAGCAGTTTAGTCGGGACAGGCTATAGCAATCAGCCCCAGCATTTT.

A single count supports this clone. V is TRBV5-6 and J is TRBJ1-5; D might be TRBD1 (5 bases). Germline V CDR1 and CDR2: SGHDT, YYEEEE. V lost 4 bases to trimming and J lost 1 base, with 9 bases between them. The CDR3 runs to 14 residues. CDR3: CASSPRDSNQPQHF. CDR3 nucleotide sequence: TGTGCCAGCAGCCCTCGGGACAGCAATCAGCCCCAGCATTTT.

The V and J genes are TRBV7-2 and TRBJ1-6; 8 positions match TRBD1. V lost 1 base, J lost 7 bases, and 3 bases stayed unmatched. This CDR3 is built from 15 residues. Germline CDR1 and CDR2: SGHTA and FQGNSA. The CDR3 nucleotides read TGTGCCAGCAGCTTAGGGGACAGGACGAATTCACCCCTCCACTTT. Protein: CASSLGDRTNSPLHF.

The J gene is TRBJ2-1, the V gene TRBV4-2; 8 bases map to TRBD1. The CDR3 contains 16 residues. Germline V gene lookup returns CDR1 LGHNA and CDR2 YNFKEQ. Trimming took 1 base from V and 7 from J; bases not matched to a gene: 9. In DNA, the CDR3 is TGTGCCAGCAGCCAAGCACAGGGGGTTCCTGGGAATGAGCAGTTCTTC. The encoded protein is CASSQAQGVPGNEQFF.

The J gene is TRBJ2-2, the V gene TRBV5-1; 7 bases align to TRBD1. The junction had 1 base not matched to a gene; V was cut back by 3 bases and J by 8 bases. From germline, CDR1 is SGHRS and CDR2 YFSETQ. The CDR3 loop spans 12 amino acids. The CDR3 nucleotides are TGCGCCAGCAGCTACAGGGGTGGGGAGCTGTTTTTT. Its protein is CASSYRGGELFF.

The chain combines TRBV5-1 with TRBJ2-7, with D possibly called TRBD1 or TRBD2 (6 bases each). Germline-derived CDR1 and CDR2 are SGHRS and YFSETQ. V was clipped by 5 bases and J by 4 bases, with 16 bases between them. The CDR3 covers 14 residues. The CDR3 region has the DNA TGCGCCAGCAGGCACCCGGGGGCGGAGTACGAGCAGTACTTC. Translating gives CASRHPGAEYEQYF. Filled out from reference TRBV5-1 and TRBJ2-7, the complete variable domain reads KAGVTQTPRYLIKTRGQQVTLSCSPISGHRSVSWYQQTPGQGLQFLFEYFSETQRNKGNFPGRFSGRQFSNSRSEMNVSTLELGDSALYLCASRHPGAEYEQYFGPGTRLTVT.

The chain uses TRBV11-2 and TRBJ2-5; no clear D gene. CDR1 is SGHAT, CDR2 FQNNGV, per germline. The CDR3 has 14 residues. The ends were cut back, 0 bases at V and 2 bases at J, with 7 bases in the middle. The CDR3, as DNA: TGTGCCAGCAGCTTAGATCGGAATCAAGAGACCCAGTACTTC. Its protein is CASSLDRNQETQYF.

The chain combines TRBV11-3 with TRBJ1-6; D unresolved. V lost 5 bases and J 7 bases, leaving 15 bases between the germline ends. In germline, CDR1 is SGHNT, CDR2 YENEEA. The CDR3 runs to 15 residues. As DNA, the CDR3 is TGTGCCAGCAGCCAAACGAGTGGTTCAAATTCACCCCTCCACTTT. Encoded protein: CASSQTSGSNSPLHF.

This sequence joins TRBV2 and TRBJ2-7, with D possibly TRBD2 on 6 matching bases. Germline V gives CDR1 SNHLY, CDR2 FYNNEI. This CDR3 region has 13 residues. The V and J ends lost 11 bases and 6 bases respectively, with 20 bases between them. The DNA of the CDR3 is TGTGCCGCGTGGGACTCCCAGGGCCCCGAGCAGTACTTC. Protein product: CAAWDSQGPEQYF.

CDR3 loop: CASSTGTGGLETQYF. CDR3 DNA: TGTGCCAGCAGCACCGGGACAGGGGGCCTGGAGACCCAGTACTTC. The rearrangement joins TRBV7-9 to TRBJ2-5, with TRBD1 matching over 12 bases. The germline CDR1 and CDR2 sequences are SEHNR and FQNEAQ (reference sequence). V shed 5 bases, J shed 5 bases, and the junction held 6 bases outside the gene matches. The CDR3 has 15 amino acids. Complete variable domain (other parts from reference TRBV7-9 and TRBJ2-5): DTGVSQNPRHKITKRGQNVTFRCDPISEHNRLYWYRQTLGQGPEFLTYFQNEAQLEKSRLLSDRFSAERPKGSFSTLEIQRTEQGDSAMYLCASSTGTGGLETQYFGPGTRLLVL.

CDR3 sequence (DNA): TGTGCCAGTGGGACAGGGGGGAACACTGAAGCTTTCTTT. Amino acids: CASGTGGNTEAFF. The chain couples TRBV19 to TRBJ1-1; 11 bases line up with TRBD1. Germline CDR1 reads LNHDA; CDR2 reads SQIVND (reference sequence). The CDR3 is 13 amino acids. After removal of 8 bases from V and 1 base from J, the junction contained 0 bases not matched to a gene.

J is TRBJ2-3 and V is TRBV11-2; TRBD1 agrees at 12 bases. Germline V gene lookup returns CDR1 SGHAT and CDR2 FQNNGV. The CDR3 covers 15 residues. V gave up 5 bases and J gave up 4 bases; unmatched junction bases: 4. The CDR3 region has the DNA TGTGCCAGCAGCCCGGGACAGGGGGCCGCAGATACGCAGTATTTT. Amino acids: CASSPGQGAADTQYF.